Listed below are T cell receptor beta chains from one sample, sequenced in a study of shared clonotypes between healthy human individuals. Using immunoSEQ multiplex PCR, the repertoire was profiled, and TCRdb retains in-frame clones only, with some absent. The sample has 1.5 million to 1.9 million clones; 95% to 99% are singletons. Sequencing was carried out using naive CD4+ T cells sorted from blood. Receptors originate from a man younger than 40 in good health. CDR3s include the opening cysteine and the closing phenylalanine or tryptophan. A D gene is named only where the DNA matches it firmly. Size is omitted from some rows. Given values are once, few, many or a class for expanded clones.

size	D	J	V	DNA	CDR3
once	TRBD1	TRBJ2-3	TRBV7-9	TGTGCCAGCAGCTCCCGGGACAGGGGGCAACCACGCACAGATACGCAGTATTTT	CASSSRDRGQPRTDTQYF
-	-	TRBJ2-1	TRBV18	TGTGCCAGCTCACCGGCTGGGAATGAGCAGTTCTTC	CASSPAGNEQFF
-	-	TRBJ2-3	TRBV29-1	TGCAGCTTCCGAAATGGGACAGATACGCAGTATTTT	CSFRNGTDTQYF
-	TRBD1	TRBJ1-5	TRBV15	TGTGCCACCAGCAGAGGGGGCAGGGGGTATCAGCCCCAGCATTTT	CATSRGGRGYQPQHF
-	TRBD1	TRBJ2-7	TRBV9	TGTGCCAGCAGCGTAGATGGGACAGGGACCGAGCAGTACTTC	CASSVDGTGTEQYF
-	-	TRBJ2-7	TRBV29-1	TGCAGCGGTGGGCAGGGCTACGAGCAGTACTTC	CSGGQGYEQYF
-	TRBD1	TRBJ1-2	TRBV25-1	TGTGCCAGCAAGCAGGGGGCGCTTGGCTACACCTTC	CASKQGALGYTF
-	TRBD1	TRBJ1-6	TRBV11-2	TGTGCCAGCAGCTTAGATTATGACAGGGTCGCGGGTTCACCCCTCCACTTT	CASSLDYDRVAGSPLHF
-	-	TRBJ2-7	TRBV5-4	TGTGCCAGCAGCCCGGGACCTCTCTCCTACGAGCAGTACTTC	CASSPGPLSYEQYF
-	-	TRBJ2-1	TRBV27	TGTGCCAGCAGTCCGTGGTCCAGGGGACTGTTCTTC	CASSPWSRGLFF
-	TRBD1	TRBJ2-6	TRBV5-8	TGTGCCAGCAGCCGGACAGGGTCTGGGGCCAACGTCCTGACTTTC	CASSRTGSGANVLTF
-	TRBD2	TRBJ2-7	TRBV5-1	TGCGCCAGCAGCTCGCGGGGGGGACAGCTGGCGCGCGAGCAGTACTTC	CASSSRGGQLAREQYF
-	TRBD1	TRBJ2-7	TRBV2	TGTGCCAGCACGGGGACAGAGTACGAGCAGTACTTC	CASTGTEYEQYF
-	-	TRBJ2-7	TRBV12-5	TGTGCTAGTGGTACGGGGACGTACCCCTACGAGCAGTACTTC	CASGTGTYPYEQYF
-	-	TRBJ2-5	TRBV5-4	TGTGCCACAAGGGGCCTAGCAGGAAAGACCCAGTACTTC	CATRGLAGKTQYF
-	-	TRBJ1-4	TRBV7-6	TGTGCCAGCAGCTTAGAGGGGGGGAGAGGGAAACTGTTTTTT	CASSLEGGRGKLFF